A selection of T cell receptor beta chains follows, all from one sample in a study of blood T cell repertoires in COVID-19. Using immunoSEQ multiplex PCR, the repertoire was profiled, and TCRdb retains in-frame clones only, with some absent. The sample has tens of thousands of clones, more than 70% seen once. Input material: peripheral blood. These receptors were collected from a man between 65 and 80 years old with active or convalescent COVID-19. The CDR3 runs from the conserved cysteine through the conserved F or W. The D gene is left open where the match is weak. Not every row has a clone size; where given, it reads once, few, many or a size class.

D	V	size	J	CDR3	DNA
-	TRBV9	-	TRBJ2-3	CASSVTSSSTDTQYF	TGTGCCAGCAGCGTCACTAGCTCGAGCACAGATACGCAGTATTTT
-	TRBV28	-	TRBJ1-3	CASSPSGDTIYF	TGTGCCAGCAGCCCCTCGGGGGACACCATATATTTT
TRBD2	TRBV5-4	-	TRBJ2-2	CAFRWVAGTPGELFF	TGTGCCTTCCGATGGGTAGCGGGGACCCCGGGGGAGCTGTTTTTT
TRBD1	TRBV29-1	-	TRBJ1-2	CSAHRGGYGYTF	TGCAGCGCCCACAGGGGCGGCTATGGCTACACCTTC
-	TRBV3-1/TRBV3-2	-	TRBJ2-2	CASSPTGTGELFF	TGTGCCAGCAGCCCAACAGGGACCGGGGAGCTGTTTTTT
-	TRBV6-5	-	TRBJ1-5	CASSHGQNNQPQHF	TGTGCCAGCAGTCACGGACAGAACAATCAGCCCCAGCATTTT
-	TRBV2	once	TRBJ2-1	CASSGGRYNEQFF	TGTGCCAGCAGTGGGGGGCGTTACAATGAGCAGTTCTTC
-	TRBV29-1	once	TRBJ2-7	CSVEEGTVDEQYF	TGCAGCGTTGAAGAAGGAACAGTAGACGAGCAGTACTTC
-	TRBV7-6	few	TRBJ2-7	CASSPGGPSYEQYF	TGTGCCAGCAGCCCCGGAGGGCCCTCCTACGAGCAGTACTTC
-	TRBV12-5	-	TRBJ2-7	CASGLRLSMCGISPYEQYF	TGTGCTAGTGGTTTACGCCTGAGCATGTGCGGCATTTCCCCCTACGAGCAGTACTTC
TRBD1	TRBV19	-	TRBJ1-2	CASSWSGTGNNYGYTF	TGTGCCAGTAGTTGGTCCGGGACAGGGAATAACTATGGCTACACCTTC
TRBD1	TRBV19	-	TRBJ1-5	CASSINRDREKHF	TGTGCCAGTAGTATAAACCGGGACAGAGAAAAGCATTTT
-	TRBV7-2	-	TRBJ2-3	CASSLGLESDTQYF	TGTGCCAGCAGCTTAGGACTAGAATCAGATACGCAGTATTTT
-	TRBV12-5	-	TRBJ1-6	CARANSPLHF	TGTGCTAGAGCAAATTCACCCCTCCACTTT
TRBD1	TRBV6-5	-	TRBJ1-6	CASTLTGQGNSPLHF	TGTGCCAGCACCCTAACGGGACAGGGGAATTCACCCCTCCACTTT
TRBD1	TRBV27	once	TRBJ2-7	CASSKYRTGINYEQYF	TGTGCCAGCAGTAAGTATCGGACAGGGATTAACTACGAGCAGTACTTC
TRBD1	TRBV9	-	TRBJ1-2	CASSLDPGQGYYGYTF	TGTGCCAGCAGCCTAGATCCCGGACAGGGATACTATGGCTACACCTTC
TRBD1	TRBV19	once	TRBJ1-3	CAATGNGNTIYF	TGTGCCGCGACAGGGAACGGAAACACCATATATTTT
-	TRBV5-5	-	TRBJ2-5	CASSKRQVQETQYF	TGTGCCAGCAGCAAGAGACAGGTTCAAGAGACCCAGTACTTC
-	TRBV30	-	TRBJ1-1	CAWSAPLGRGRTEAFF	TGTGCCTGGAGTGCACCCCTCGGACGGGGGAGGACTGAAGCTTTCTTT
TRBD2	TRBV2	-	TRBJ2-3	CAIESGGATDTQYF	TGTGCCATCGAGAGCGGGGGGGCCACAGATACGCAGTATTTT
-	TRBV28	-	TRBJ1-2	CASSGGENLNYGYTF	TGTGCCAGCAGCGGGGGGGAGAACCTAAACTATGGCTACACCTTC
TRBD1	TRBV3-1/TRBV3-2	-	TRBJ1-2	CASSNGQVRLNGYTF	TGTGCCAGCAGCAACGGACAGGTACGACTTAATGGCTACACCTTC
TRBD1	TRBV2	once	TRBJ1-1	CASSGQGQGNTEAFF	TGTGCCAGCAGTGGACAGGGGCAAGGGAACACTGAAGCTTTCTTT
-	TRBV19	-	TRBJ1-6	CASRTGVSNSPLHF	TGTGCCAGTAGAACGGGTGTCTCTAATTCACCCCTCCACTTT
TRBD2	TRBV5-1	few	TRBJ2-1	CASRSLGRGVDEQFF	TGCGCCAGCAGGTCCTTGGGGCGGGGGGTTGATGAGCAGTTCTTC
TRBD1	TRBV7-3	-	TRBJ2-2	CASSLEFLHTGTGGEVTGELFF	TGTGCCAGCAGCTTAGAGTTTCTTCATACCGGGACAGGGGGAGAGGTCACCGGGGAGCTGTTTTTT